Each of the 10 T cell receptor beta chains below was sequenced from the same sample in a study of T cell changes during pregnancy in multiple sclerosis (dated by TCRdb to the late 2010s). The library was prepared using the immunoSEQ multiplex PCR assay. In TCRdb, the immuneACCESS table is reduced to in-frame sequences with V and J assigned. These tables do not hold every clone; where another copy was compared, an unresolved V gene accounts for under half, and the others remain unexplained. This sample holds 90,000 or so clones; about 91% were observed only once. Around 1% of the sample rests with the top ten. Here the sequenced sample was peripheral blood, taken before pregnancy. The receptors come from a female donor with multiple sclerosis, enrolled in a pregnancy study.

This sequence joins TRBV5-4 and TRBJ1-2; perhaps TRBD1 as D (6 bases). The V end lost 2 bases, the J end lost 4 bases, and 15 bases lay between the germline ends. The CDR3 is made up of 15 amino acids. CDR1 is SGHNT, CDR2 YYREEE, per germline (reference sequence). The CDR3 DNA sequence: TGTGCCAGCAGCTTAGGCACCCAGGGGTCCTATGGCTACACCTTC. It is translated as CASSLGTQGSYGYTF.

This chain links TRBV11-2 with TRBJ1-1; D is perhaps TRBD1 (6 bases). This CDR3 is 15 amino acids long. Germline assignment: CDR1 SGHAT and CDR2 FQNNGV. V was trimmed by 6 bases and J by 1 base, leaving 15 bases between them. CDR3 residues: CASSLTGGSNTEAFF. The CDR3 DNA reads as TGTGCCAGCAGTTTGACTGGGGGCTCGAACACTGAAGCTTTCTTT.

This chain uses TRBV21-1 with TRBJ2-7; the D segment call TRBD1 is taken from the table without a DNA check. TRBV21-1 constitutes a pseudogene. The CDR3 spans 15 residues. CDR3 nucleotide sequence: TGTGCCAGCAGCAAACAGGGGCGACGCGTGGACGAGCAGTACTTC. The encoded protein is CASSKQGRRVDEQYF.

The chain links TRBV28 to TRBJ2-7; 8 positions match TRBD1. The CDR3 has 15 amino acids. After removal of 4 bases from V and 5 bases from J, the junction contained 10 bases not matched to a gene. Looked up from germline, CDR1 is MDHEN and CDR2 is SYDVKM. In DNA form, the CDR3 reads TGTGCCAGCAGTTCCCAGACAGGGGATTTCAACGAGCAGTACTTC. Protein sequence: CASSSQTGDFNEQYF. Supplemented by reference TRBV28 and TRBJ2-7, the full variable domain reads DVKVTQSSRYLVKRTGEKVFLECVQDMDHENMFWYRQDPGLGLRLIYFSYDVKMKEKGDIPEGYSVSREKKERFSLILESASTNQTSMYLCASSSQTGDFNEQYFGPGTRLTVT.

This clone was seen a single time. The V call is TRBV7-2, the J call TRBJ2-1, with D tentatively TRBD2 (6 bases). CDR1 is SGHTA and CDR2 is FQGNSA in the germline V gene. The CDR3 is 15 residues long. V gave up 5 bases and J gave up 2 bases, with 13 bases separating them. CDR3 residues: CASSLGRGPYNEQFF. Written as DNA, the CDR3 is TGTGCCAGCAGCCTTGGGCGGGGCCCCTACAATGAGCAGTTCTTC.

The CDR3 nucleotides read TGTGCCACCAGCTTAGACAGAGCACGGGGAAACACCATATATTTT. This translates into CATSLDRARGNTIYF. The chain joins TRBV15 to TRBJ1-3; perhaps TRBD1 as D (5 bases). Deletions cut 5 bases from V and 4 bases from J, with 15 bases between. The V gene's germline CDR1 is LNHNV and CDR2 YYDKDF (reference sequence). This CDR3 spans 15 amino acids. Full variable domain (outside the CDR3, taken from reference TRBV15 and TRBJ1-3): DAMVIQNPRYQVTQFGKPVTLSCSQTLNHNVMYWYQQKSSQAPKLLFHYYDKDFNNEADTPDNFQSRRPNTSFCFLDIRSPGLGDTAMYLCATSLDRARGNTIYFGEGSWLTVV.

The chain is built from TRBV10-3 and TRBJ1-5, with 8 bases lining up with TRBD1. Germline V gene lookup returns CDR1 ENHRY and CDR2 SYGVKD. The CDR3 runs 14 residues. V lost 8 bases and J lost 0; bases outside the gene matches: 3. The CDR3 reads CAIGDRGSNQPQHF. CDR3 DNA sequence: TGTGCCATCGGAGACAGGGGTAGCAATCAGCCCCAGCATTTT.

V and J are TRBV11-2 and TRBJ2-5, with TRBD2 matching 10 bases. Trimming cost V 1 base and J 3 bases; bases outside gene matches: 14. The CDR3 extends over 19 amino acids. Germline CDR1 reads SGHAT; CDR2 reads FQNNGV. In DNA, the CDR3 is TGTGCCAGCAGCTTAGGTTGGGGGGCTAGCGGGAGAGGTGAAGAGACCCAGTACTTC. Protein: CASSLGWGASGRGEETQYF.

The rearrangement joins TRBV19 to TRBJ1-1; 9 nucleotides match TRBD1. V lost 7 bases, J lost 6 bases, and 9 bases stayed unmatched. CDR3 length equals 14 residues. Germline lookup yields CDR1 LNHDA and CDR2 SQIVND (reference sequence). CDR3 DNA sequence: TGTGCCAGTAAGGGGACAGGGTCGGGAGCTGAAGCTTTCTTT. It translates to CASKGTGSGAEAFF.

The V gene is TRBV5-4, the J gene TRBJ1-1, with D possibly being TRBD1 (5 bases). This CDR3 comprises 15 residues. Per germline, CDR1 SGHNT and CDR2 YYREEE (reference sequence). Trimming removed 0 bases from V and 1 base from J, with 10 bases in between. CDR3 loop: CASSLAGGANTEAFF. DNA of the CDR3: TGTGCCAGCAGCTTGGCTGGAGGGGCGAACACTGAAGCTTTCTTT.